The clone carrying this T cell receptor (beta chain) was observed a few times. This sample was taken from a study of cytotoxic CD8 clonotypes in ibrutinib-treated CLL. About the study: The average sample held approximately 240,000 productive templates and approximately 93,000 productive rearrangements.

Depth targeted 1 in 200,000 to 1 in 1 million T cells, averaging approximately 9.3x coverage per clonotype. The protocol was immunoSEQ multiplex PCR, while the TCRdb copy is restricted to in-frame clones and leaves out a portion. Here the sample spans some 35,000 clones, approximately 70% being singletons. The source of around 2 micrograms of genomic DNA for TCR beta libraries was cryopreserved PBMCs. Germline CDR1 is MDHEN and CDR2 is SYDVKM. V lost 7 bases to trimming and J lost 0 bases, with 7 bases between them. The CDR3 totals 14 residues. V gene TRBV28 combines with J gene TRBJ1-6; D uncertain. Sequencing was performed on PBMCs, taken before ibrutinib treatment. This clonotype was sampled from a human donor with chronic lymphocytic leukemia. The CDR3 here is CASTPSSYNSPLHF. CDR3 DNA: TGTGCCAGCACCCCGAGCTCCTATAATTCACCCCTCCACTTT. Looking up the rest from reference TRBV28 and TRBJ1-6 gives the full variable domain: DVKVTQSSRYLVKRTGEKVFLECVQDMDHENMFWYRQDPGLGLRLIYFSYDVKMKEKGDIPEGYSVSREKKERFSLILESASTNQTSMYLCASTPSSYNSPLHFGNGTRLTVT.